These T cell receptor beta chains were read from a single sample in a study of shared clonotypes between healthy human individuals. Here immunoSEQ multiplex PCR was the method, and the copy in TCRdb shows in-frame clones only, minus some. The sample yields about 1,500,000 clones, 95% to 97% seen once. Sequenced: naive CD4+ T cells sorted from blood. All receptors derive from a man under 40 in good health. CDR3s include the opening cysteine and the closing phenylalanine or tryptophan. A D gene is named only where the DNA matches it firmly. Not every row has a clone size; where given, it reads once, few, many or a size class.

D: -
size: -
J: TRBJ2-3
V: TRBV7-2
CDR3: CASSSFAASTDTQYF
DNA: TGTGCCAGCAGCTCCTTTGCGGCGAGCACAGATACGCAGTATTTT

D: -
size: -
J: TRBJ2-2
V: TRBV25-1
CDR3: CASSEYPGRVTGELFF
DNA: TGTGCCAGCAGTGAATACCCAGGGCGGGTCACCGGGGAGCTGTTTTTT

D: TRBD2
size: -
J: TRBJ2-2
V: TRBV27
CDR3: CASSYLKTSGSRYTGELFF
DNA: TGTGCCAGCAGTTATCTTAAGACTAGCGGGAGCCGGTACACCGGGGAGCTGTTTTTT

D: TRBD1
size: -
J: TRBJ1-4
V: TRBV7-2
CDR3: CASSLDRGNEKLFF
DNA: TGTGCCAGCAGCTTGGACAGGGGAAATGAAAAACTGTTTTTT

D: -
size: -
J: TRBJ2-2
V: TRBV2
CDR3: CASSEGGSSGELFF
DNA: TGTGCCAGCAGTGAGGGGGGATCGAGCGGGGAGCTGTTTTTT

D: TRBD1
size: -
J: TRBJ1-5
V: TRBV7-9
CDR3: CASSATGTELLGAQHF
DNA: TGTGCCAGCAGCGCCACCGGGACAGAGTTGCTGGGGGCCCAGCATTTT

D: -
size: once
J: TRBJ2-7
V: TRBV29-1
CDR3: CSVVAAVNEQYF
DNA: TGCAGCGTTGTAGCGGCCGTTAACGAGCAGTACTTC

D: -
size: -
J: TRBJ1-1
V: TRBV29-1
CDR3: CSVVSRNTEAFF
DNA: TGCAGCGTTGTTTCGAGGAACACTGAAGCTTTCTTT

D: TRBD2
size: -
J: TRBJ2-5
V: TRBV5-4
CDR3: CASSLDSGITKETQYF
DNA: TGTGCCAGCAGCTTGGATAGCGGGATTACTAAAGAGACCCAGTACTTC

D: -
size: -
J: TRBJ2-7
V: TRBV9
CDR3: CASSVAPSDGEQYF
DNA: TGTGCCAGCAGCGTTGCCCCTAGCGACGGCGAGCAGTACTTC

D: -
size: -
J: TRBJ2-3
V: TRBV19
CDR3: CASSIAGRADTQYF
DNA: TGTGCCAGTAGTATCGCGGGCCGGGCAGATACGCAGTATTTT

D: -
size: -
J: TRBJ2-2
V: TRBV27
CDR3: CASSLSGVGNTGELFF
DNA: TGTGCCAGCAGTTTATCGGGGGTAGGCAACACCGGGGAGCTGTTTTTT

D: -
size: -
J: TRBJ2-7
V: TRBV6-6
CDR3: CASSRGPSQAYEQYF
DNA: TGTGCCAGCAGTCGCGGTCCCTCCCAAGCCTACGAGCAGTACTTC

D: -
size: -
J: TRBJ1-2
V: TRBV20-1
CDR3: CSARTGGYTF
DNA: TGCAGTGCTAGAACCGGGGGCTACACCTTC

D: -
size: -
J: TRBJ2-7
V: TRBV7-9
CDR3: CASSWGGEPYEQYF
DNA: TGTGCCAGCAGCTGGGGGGGCGAGCCCTACGAGCAGTACTTC

D: TRBD2
size: -
J: TRBJ2-1
V: TRBV7-3
CDR3: CASSQGGALKEQFF
DNA: TGTGCCAGCAGCCAGGGAGGGGCGCTCAAGGAGCAGTTCTTC

D: TRBD1
size: -
J: TRBJ1-2
V: TRBV5-1
CDR3: CASSGTTGAYGYTF
DNA: TGCGCCAGCAGCGGAACGACAGGGGCCTATGGCTACACCTTC

D: -
size: once
J: TRBJ2-1
V: TRBV30
CDR3: CAWSVGNEQFF
DNA: TGTGCCTGGAGTGTGGGCAATGAGCAGTTCTTC

D: -
size: -
J: TRBJ2-3
V: TRBV9
CDR3: CASSVAGADTQYF
DNA: TGTGCCAGCAGCGTAGCGGGGGCAGATACGCAGTATTTT

D: TRBD1
size: -
J: TRBJ1-2
V: TRBV5-1
CDR3: CASSFYAGGRSSYTF
DNA: TGCGCCAGCAGCTTTTACGCAGGGGGTAGATCTAGCTACACCTTC

D: TRBD1
size: -
J: TRBJ2-1
V: TRBV10-3
CDR3: CAISLPGGGQGDTSSYNEQFF
DNA: TGTGCCATCAGCCTTCCTGGTGGGGGACAGGGGGACACTAGCTCCTACAATGAGCAGTTCTTC

D: TRBD2
size: -
J: TRBJ2-3
V: TRBV9
CDR3: CASSVGLASTDTQYF
DNA: TGTGCCAGCAGCGTGGGACTAGCTAGCACAGATACGCAGTATTTT

D: -
size: -
J: TRBJ2-7
V: TRBV7-2
CDR3: CASSLYPGGYEQYF
DNA: TGTGCCAGCAGCTTATATCCAGGAGGCTACGAGCAGTACTTC

D: -
size: -
J: TRBJ1-2
V: TRBV28
CDR3: CASSYREGGYTF
DNA: TGTGCCAGCAGTTACAGGGAGGGTGGCTACACCTTC

D: -
size: -
J: TRBJ2-3
V: TRBV9
CDR3: CAGSSEGTDTQYF
DNA: TGTGCCGGGAGCAGCGAGGGCACAGATACGCAGTATTTT